Below are 22 T cell receptor beta chains sequenced from a single sample in a study of T cells after yellow fever vaccination. TCRdb called the 5' RACE reads again in MiXCR, with one record for every CDR3 protein. The sample gives approximately 450,000 distinct CDR3 sequences, roughly 20% of which show up once; 15% to 20% is in the top ten. The sequencing used PBMCs, collected before the yellow fever booster vaccination. Receptor source: a young man who received the YFV17D yellow fever vaccine.

The chain employs TRBV12-3 or TRBV12-4 and TRBJ1-2; 8 positions match TRBD1. J was trimmed by 4 bases and V by 4 bases; bases with no gene match: 5. CDR3 size: 14 residues. CDR3 DNA sequence: TGTGCCAGCAGTTCCCGGACAGGGCGCTATGGCTACACCTTC. Protein product: CASSSRTGRYGYTF.

This clonotype was detected only a few times. V is TRBV7-9 and J is TRBJ2-1; 7 nucleotides align to TRBD1. The CDR3 is made up of 16 amino acids. The junction had 9 bases not matched to a gene; V was cut back by 2 bases and J by 5 bases. CDR1 is SEHNR and CDR2 is FQNEAQ in the germline V gene (reference sequence). The CDR3 DNA follows: TGTGCCAGCAGCTTACGAGGAGACAGGGATCACAATGAGCAGTTCTTC. Its protein is CASSLRGDRDHNEQFF.

The V gene is TRBV10-3, the J gene TRBJ1-1; D ambiguous. V shed 11 bases and J shed 5 bases, with 15 bases lying between them. The germline V gene has CDR1 ENHRY and CDR2 SYGVKD. This CDR3 region has 12 residues. CDR3 amino acids: CAHKKEGTEAFF. CDR3 coding DNA: TGTGCCCACAAGAAGGAAGGGACTGAAGCTTTCTTT.

This clonotype was observed a handful of times. The chain employs TRBV4-3 and TRBJ2-7; 7 bases are a match to TRBD1. The V and J ends lost 4 bases and 4 bases, in that order; junction bases with no gene match: 7. The V gene's germline CDR1 is LGHNA and CDR2 YSLEER. The CDR3 extends over 14 amino acids. The CDR3 loop is CASSRREGAYEQYF. In nucleotides, the CDR3 is TGCGCCAGCAGCCGGCGAGAGGGGGCTTACGAGCAGTACTTC.

This clonotype has ten or more counts. This sequence joins TRBV20-1 and TRBJ2-7; D is uncertain. V gave up 1 base and J gave up 6 bases, with 13 bases separating them. The germline CDR1 and CDR2 sequences are DFQATT and SNEGSKA (reference sequence). This CDR3 is built from 13 residues. CDR3 protein: CSARAWSRLEQYF. The CDR3 nucleotides are TGCAGTGCTAGAGCGTGGAGTCGGCTCGAGCAGTACTTC.

This clonotype was counted a few times. The chain carries TRBV5-1 and TRBJ2-5; D unresolved. CDR3 length: 14 residues. V gave up 4 bases and J gave up 5 bases, with 15 bases separating them. In germline, CDR1 is SGHRS, CDR2 YFSETQ. In DNA form, the CDR3 reads TGCGCCAGCAGCACCGGATCCGGCCCTGAGACCCAGTACTTC. This gives the protein CASSTGSGPETQYF. The complete variable domain, with remaining parts taken from reference TRBV5-1 and TRBJ2-5, reads KAGVTQTPRYLIKTRGQQVTLSCSPISGHRSVSWYQQTPGQGLQFLFEYFSETQRNKGNFPGRFSGRQFSNSRSEMNVSTLELGDSALYLCASSTGSGPETQYFGPGTRLLVL.

This sequence joins TRBV24-1 and TRBJ2-3; D could derive from TRBD1 or TRBD2 (5 bases each). Trimming removed 7 bases at V and 11 bases at J, with 18 bases between. The germline V gene has CDR1 KGHDR and CDR2 SFDVKD. CDR3 length: 13 residues. CDR3: CATRRPGQAEQYF. The CDR3 coding sequence is TGTGCCACCAGAAGACCCGGACAAGCGGAGCAGTATTTT.

The chain recombines TRBV5-1 with TRBJ2-2; 7 bases align to TRBD2. The CDR3 totals 19 residues. Looked up from germline, CDR1 is SGHRS and CDR2 is YFSETQ. After removal of 4 bases from V and 0 bases from J, the junction contained 15 bases not matched to a gene. CDR3 coding DNA: TGCGCCAGCAGCCCATTGAGGTCAGGTACTAGCGCGAACACCGGGGAGCTGTTTTTT. This sequence encodes CASSPLRSGTSANTGELFF.

This chain links TRBV2 with TRBJ2-7; 10 bases are shared with TRBD2. The V gene end was trimmed by 11 bases and the J gene end by 4 bases; junction bases not matched to a gene: 11. Germline values: CDR1 SNHLY, CDR2 FYNNEI. CDR3 size: 14 residues. CDR3 sequence: CAARGPSGGYEQYF. CDR3 DNA: TGTGCCGCCAGGGGACCTAGCGGGGGATACGAGCAGTACTTC.

This clonotype was found a few times. The chain recombines TRBV14 with TRBJ2-1; 7 bases are a match to TRBD2. Looked up from germline, CDR1 is SGHDN and CDR2 is FVKESK. The length of the CDR3 is 14 residues. Losses at the gene ends were 3 bases for V and 4 bases for J; bases not matched to a gene: 3. CDR3 region: CASSHRREYNEQFF. The CDR3 bases are TGTGCCAGCAGCCACAGGCGGGAGTACAATGAGCAGTTCTTC.

This sequence joins TRBV6-6 and TRBJ1-6; D is uncertain. The V gene's germline CDR1 is MNHNY and CDR2 SVGAGI (reference sequence). Trimming removed 2 bases from V and 7 bases from J, with 15 bases in between. CDR3 length: 16 residues. This CDR3 is CASSYRLAGENSPLHF. The CDR3 DNA sequence: TGTGCCAGCAGTTACCGCCTCGCGGGTGAAAATTCACCCCTCCACTTT.

Remarks on this clonotype: A read error may account for a junction end that differs from germline. The chain couples TRBV7-7 to TRBJ2-2; 7 nucleotides line up with TRBD2. The germline V gene encodes CDR1 SSHAT and CDR2 FNYEAQ (reference sequence). The CDR3 length is 15 residues. The CDR3 nucleotides are TGTGCTAGCAGCTTGGGGACTATTGGTTCCGGGGAGCTGTTTTTT. Translating gives CASSLGTIGSGELFF. The whole variable domain, filled in from reference TRBV7-7 and TRBJ2-2, reads GAGVSQSPRYKVTKRGQDVTLRCDPISSHATLYWYQQALGQGPEFLTYFNYEAQPDKSGLPSDRFSAERPEGSISTLTIQRTEQRDSAMYRCASSLGTIGSGELFFGEGSRLTVL.

This clonotype is a singleton in its sample. The rearrangement uses TRBV5-1 and TRBJ2-3; D ambiguous. Trimming shortened V by 1 base and J by 0 bases, and 9 bases separated the two germline ends. From germline, CDR1 is SGHRS and CDR2 YFSETQ. This CDR3 has 15 amino acids. The CDR3: CASSLTVESTDTQYF. In nucleotides, the CDR3 is TGCGCCAGCAGCTTGACGGTAGAGAGCACAGATACGCAGTATTTT.

This clonotype was observed a handful of times. This rearrangement joins TRBV7-8 to TRBJ2-3; D is perhaps TRBD2 (6 bases). Trimming took off 4 bases at V and 7 bases at J, with 6 bases between the two ends. This CDR3 is 11 amino acids long. Germline V CDR1 and CDR2: SGHVS, FQNEAQ. CDR3 loop: CASSWTNTQYF. The CDR3 region has the DNA TGTGCCAGCAGCTGGACTAATACGCAGTATTTT.

This chain links TRBV6-5 with TRBJ2-5, with D perhaps being TRBD1 or TRBD2 (6 bases each). V was pared by 2 bases and J by 5 bases, with 12 bases between. Germline-derived CDR1 and CDR2 are MNHEY and SVGAGI. The CDR3 is made up of 14 amino acids. The CDR3 DNA is TGTGCCAGCAGTTACGGGGGGACATCGGAGACCCAGTACTTC. Amino acids: CASSYGGTSETQYF.

The V and J genes are TRBV7-2 and TRBJ2-2, with 13 bases that match TRBD2. This CDR3 region has 19 residues. Trimming removed 5 bases from V and 5 bases from J; junction bases left unmatched: 14. Germline CDR1 SGHTA, CDR2 FQGNSA. The CDR3 DNA sequence: TGTGCCAGCAGCCCTTTAACGGGACTAGCGGGGCTGATAACCGGGGAGCTGTTTTTT. Residues: CASSPLTGLAGLITGELFF.

The rearrangement joins TRBV20-1 to TRBJ2-5; 8 positions agree with TRBD1. CDR3 length: 16 residues. After removal of 0 bases from V and 0 bases from J, the junction contained 6 bases not matched to a gene. The germline V gene has CDR1 DFQATT and CDR2 SNEGSKA (reference sequence). The CDR3 nucleotides read TGCAGTGCTAGAGATCTCGGACAGGGCCACCAAGAGACCCAGTACTTC. Residues: CSARDLGQGHQETQYF.

This clonotype has at least ten counts. The CDR3 DNA reads as TGTGCCAGCACCCCCGGGCGCGGCACCGGGGAGCTGTTTTTT. This sequence encodes CASTPGRGTGELFF. The chain joins TRBV2 to TRBJ2-2; the D is unclear. Germline assignment: CDR1 SNHLY and CDR2 FYNNEI. The CDR3 runs 14 residues. Trimming cost V 7 bases and J 4 bases, with 13 bases left between them.

J is TRBJ2-7 and V is TRBV6-5, with 9 bases fitting TRBD1. CDR1 and CDR2 from the germline V gene are MNHEY and SVGAGI. V shed 4 bases, J shed 3 bases, and the junction held 4 bases outside the gene matches. This CDR3 region has 14 residues. The CDR3 is CASSLGQGHYEQYV. The CDR3 DNA reads TGTGCCAGCAGTTTGGGACAGGGCCACTACGAGCAGTACGTC.

This chain's CDR3 is CASSLVTSGAYNEQFF. The CDR3 coding sequence is TGTGCCAGCAGCTTAGTAACTAGCGGGGCATACAATGAGCAGTTCTTC. J is TRBJ2-1 and V is TRBV7-9, with TRBD2 identical over 10 bases. Germline V gives CDR1 SEHNR, CDR2 FQNEAQ (reference sequence). Trimming cost V 1 base and J 4 bases; bases outside gene matches: 4. CDR3 size: 16 residues.

There are a few counts of this clonotype. The V call is TRBV12-3 or TRBV12-4, the J call TRBJ2-1, with 8 bases matching TRBD1. The CDR3 covers 16 residues. The V and J ends lost 1 base and 2 bases, in that order; junction bases with no gene match: 4. The CDR3 nucleotides read TGTGCCAGCAGTTTAGATAGGACAGGGCCCTACAATGAGCAGTTCTTC. This gives the protein CASSLDRTGPYNEQFF.

This clonotype was observed a few times. This rearrangement joins TRBV7-9 to TRBJ2-7; D gene uncertain. Germline loops: CDR1 SEHNR, CDR2 FQNEAQ (reference sequence). The CDR3 contains 13 residues. V dropped 5 bases and J dropped 2 bases, with 10 bases sitting between them. The CDR3 DNA sequence: TGTGCCAGCAGCCGGACGGAGACCTACGAGCAGTACGTC. Translation: CASSRTETYEQYV.